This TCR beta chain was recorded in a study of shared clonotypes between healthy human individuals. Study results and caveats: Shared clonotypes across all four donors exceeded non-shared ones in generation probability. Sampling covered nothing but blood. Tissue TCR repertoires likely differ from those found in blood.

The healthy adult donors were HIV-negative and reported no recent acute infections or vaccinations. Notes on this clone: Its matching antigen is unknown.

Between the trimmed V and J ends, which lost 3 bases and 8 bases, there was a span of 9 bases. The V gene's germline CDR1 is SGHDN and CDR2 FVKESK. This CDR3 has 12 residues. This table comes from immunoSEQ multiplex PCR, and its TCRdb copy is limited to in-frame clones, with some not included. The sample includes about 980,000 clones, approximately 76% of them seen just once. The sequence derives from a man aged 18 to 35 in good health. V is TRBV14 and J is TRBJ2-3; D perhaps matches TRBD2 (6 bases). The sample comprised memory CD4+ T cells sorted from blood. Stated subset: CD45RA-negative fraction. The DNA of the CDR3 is TGTGCCAGCAGCCAGGGGCGGGGTACGCAGTATTTT. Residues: CASSQGRGTQYF. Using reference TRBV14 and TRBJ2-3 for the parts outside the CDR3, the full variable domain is EAGVTQFPSHSVIEKGQTVTLRCDPISGHDNLYWYRRVMGKEIKFLLHFVKESKQDESGMPNNRFLAERTGGTYSTLKVQPAELEDSGVYFCASSQGRGTQYFGPGTRLTVL.